This T cell receptor beta chain was recorded in a study of blood T cell repertoires in COVID-19. Generated by immunoSEQ multiplex PCR, the TCRdb table keeps only in-frame clones and is missing some. The table shows some 30,000 clones, with around 90% occurring only once. This clone was seen a single time. The sequencing input was peripheral blood. This receptor was obtained from a human donor with active COVID-19. The donor label of this sample is uncertain.

The CDR3 loop is CASSLSPGSADTQYF. The CDR3 region has the DNA TGTGCCAGCAGCTTGAGTCCAGGGTCAGCAGATACGCAGTATTTT. The rearrangement links TRBV5-4 to TRBJ2-3; tentative D call: TRBD1 (5 bases). This CDR3 comprises 15 residues. The germline V gene has CDR1 SGHNT and CDR2 YYREEE (reference sequence). V was clipped by 1 base and J by 4 bases, with 13 bases between them.